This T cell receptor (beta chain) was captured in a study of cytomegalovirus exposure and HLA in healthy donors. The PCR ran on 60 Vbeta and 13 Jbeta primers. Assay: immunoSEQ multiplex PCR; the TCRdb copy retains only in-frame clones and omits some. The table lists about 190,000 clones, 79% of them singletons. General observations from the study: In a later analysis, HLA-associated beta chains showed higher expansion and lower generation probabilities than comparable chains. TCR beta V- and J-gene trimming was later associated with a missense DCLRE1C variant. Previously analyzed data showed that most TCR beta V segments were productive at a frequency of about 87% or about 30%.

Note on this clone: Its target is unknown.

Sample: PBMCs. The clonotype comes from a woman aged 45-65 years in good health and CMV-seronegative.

For the CDR3, the DNA is TGTGCCAGCAGGTTGAACAGGGAAAATTCACCCCTCCACTTT. This gives the protein CASRLNRENSPLHF. This chain connects TRBV6-4 to TRBJ1-6; D may be TRBD1 (6 bases). This CDR3 has 14 amino acids. Trimming removed 6 bases from V and 7 bases from J, with 13 bases in between. Germline V gene lookup returns CDR1 MRHNA and CDR2 SNTAGT.